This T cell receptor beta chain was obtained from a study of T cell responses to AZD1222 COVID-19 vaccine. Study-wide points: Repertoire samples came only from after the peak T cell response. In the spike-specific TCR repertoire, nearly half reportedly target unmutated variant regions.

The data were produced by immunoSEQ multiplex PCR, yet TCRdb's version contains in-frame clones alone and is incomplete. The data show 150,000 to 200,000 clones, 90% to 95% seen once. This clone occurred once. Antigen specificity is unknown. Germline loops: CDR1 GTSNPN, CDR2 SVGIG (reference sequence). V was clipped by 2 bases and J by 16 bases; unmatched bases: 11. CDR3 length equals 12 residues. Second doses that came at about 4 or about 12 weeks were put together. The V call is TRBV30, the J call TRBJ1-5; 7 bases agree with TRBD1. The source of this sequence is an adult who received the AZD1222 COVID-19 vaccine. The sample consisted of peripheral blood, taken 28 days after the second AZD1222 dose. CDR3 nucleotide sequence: TGTGCCTGGAGTCCGCCCTGGACAGGTAAACATTTT. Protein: CAWSPPWTGKHF.